The 29 T cell receptor beta chains in this list originate from one sample, sequenced in a study of cytomegalovirus exposure and HLA in healthy donors (dated by TCRdb to about 2017). Library method: the immunoSEQ multiplex PCR assay. TCRdb limited this immuneACCESS table to in-frame rearrangements with V and J called. A share of clones is missing; checked studies link under half to unresolved V genes, and the rest is unexplained. The sample records fewer than 80,000 clones, just over 95% of which are singletons. The top ten hold 4.5% of the sample. Material for sequencing was PBMCs. The receptors here all came from a woman under 30 in good health and CMV-seropositive.

The genes are TRBV2 and TRBJ1-1; D might be TRBD1 (6 bases). Between the trimmed V and J ends, which lost 2 bases and 4 bases, there was a span of 20 bases. From germline, CDR1 is SNHLY and CDR2 FYNNEI. This CDR3 spans 17 amino acids. The CDR3 reads CASSESPPQGWGTEAFF. The CDR3 bases are TGTGCCAGCAGTGAATCCCCTCCACAGGGTTGGGGCACTGAAGCTTTCTTT.

The chain employs TRBV6-5 and TRBJ2-7; D remains unclear. Germline CDR1 and CDR2: MNHEY and SVGAGI. V lost 2 bases and J 0 bases, leaving 11 bases between the germline ends. CDR3 length: 15 amino acids. The CDR3 DNA sequence: TGTGCCAGCAGTTACAGTTTCCCGAGCTCCTACGAGCAGTACTTC. It codes for CASSYSFPSSYEQYF.

The chain links TRBV7-3 to TRBJ2-1; TRBD2 aligns across 11 bases. Trimming removed 5 bases from V and 3 bases from J; junction bases left unmatched: 9. Germline loops: CDR1 SGHTA, CDR2 FQGTGA. This CDR3 region has 17 residues. The CDR3 region is CASSPFSGRENYNEQFF. CDR3 nucleotide sequence: TGTGCCAGCAGCCCGTTTAGCGGGAGGGAAAACTACAATGAGCAGTTCTTC. The whole variable domain, remainder taken from reference TRBV7-3 and TRBJ2-1, is GAGVSQTPSNKVTEKGKYVELRCDPISGHTALYWYRQSLGQGPEFLIYFQGTGAADDSGLPNDRFFAVRPEGSVSTLKIQRTERGDSAVYLCASSPFSGRENYNEQFFGPGTRLTVL.

The chain combines TRBV7-8 with TRBJ2-1; perhaps TRBD1 as D (5 bases). The CDR3 sequence is 14 residues long. The germline gives CDR1 SGHVS, CDR2 FQNEAQ. Trimming stripped 4 bases from V and 4 bases from J, with 11 bases between. The CDR3 DNA sequence: TGTGCCAGCAGCTATCCAGACAGATACAATGAGCAGTTCTTC. Protein sequence: CASSYPDRYNEQFF.

The chain carries TRBV11-2 and TRBJ1-1; D is undetermined. Per germline, CDR1 SGHAT and CDR2 FQNNGV. CDR3 length: 15 residues. Trimming removed 0 bases at V and 0 bases at J, with 8 bases between. DNA of the CDR3: TGTGCCAGCAGCTTAGATAGCGAGTTGAACACTGAAGCTTTCTTT. It is translated as CASSLDSELNTEAFF.

This chain links TRBV29-1 with TRBJ1-3, with D maybe TRBD1 (5 bases). This CDR3 comprises 13 residues. Germline values: CDR1 SQVTM, CDR2 ANQGSEA. Trimming left V 3 bases short and J 3 bases short, with 9 bases between. CDR3 nucleotides: TGCAGCGTTGAGCAGGGAAATGGAAACACCATATATTTT. It yields the protein CSVEQGNGNTIYF.

The genes are TRBV5-1 and TRBJ2-3; 11 bases are a match to TRBD2. Germline loops: CDR1 SGHRS, CDR2 YFSETQ. The CDR3 runs to 17 residues. V was pared by 3 bases and J by 3 bases, with 9 bases of the junction left unmatched. The CDR3 here is CASSSSGSGRATDTQYF. DNA for the CDR3: TGCGCCAGCAGCTCCTCGGGTAGCGGGAGGGCAACAGATACGCAGTATTTT.

V and J are TRBV10-1 and TRBJ2-7; D remains unclear. The CDR3 contains 13 residues. Trimming stripped 8 bases from V and 3 bases from J, with 14 bases between. Germline lookup yields CDR1 WNHNN and CDR2 SYGVQD (reference sequence). CDR3 sequence: CASPETPHYEQYF. The CDR3 region has the DNA TGCGCCAGCCCCGAGACTCCACACTACGAGCAGTACTTC.

The chain joins TRBV28 to TRBJ1-1; D call uncertain. With 8 bases removed from V and 11 bases from J, the gap between germline ends came to 12 bases. The CDR3 has 10 amino acids. The V gene's germline CDR1 is MDHEN and CDR2 SYDVKM. DNA for the CDR3: TGTGCCAGCTCCTCGTACATCGCTTTCTTT. Amino acids: CASSSYIAFF.

This chain connects TRBV13 to TRBJ2-7; unclear D gene. The V gene's germline CDR1 is PRHDT and CDR2 FYEKMQ (reference sequence). V lost 4 bases and J lost 2, with 12 bases in between. The length of the CDR3 is 14 residues. The DNA for the CDR3 is TGTGCCAGCAGCTCCGACTTAGCCGCCTACGAGCAGTACTTC. Protein sequence: CASSSDLAAYEQYF.

V is TRBV27 and J is TRBJ2-7; 8 nucleotides agree with TRBD1. Losses at the gene ends were 6 bases for V and 5 bases for J; bases not matched to a gene: 9. The length of the CDR3 is 14 residues. The germline gives CDR1 MNHEY, CDR2 SMNVEV (reference sequence). CDR3 loop: CASRRQGSSDEQYF. The DNA of the CDR3 is TGTGCCAGCAGGCGACAGGGGAGTTCCGACGAGCAGTACTTC.

The rearrangement links TRBV27 to TRBJ2-1, with a possible D match to TRBD1 (6 bases). Trimming cost V 4 bases and J 6 bases, with 7 bases left between them. Germline V gives CDR1 MNHEY, CDR2 SMNVEV (reference sequence). CDR3 length: 12 residues. CDR3 region: CASSWTANEQFF. CDR3 DNA: TGTGCCAGCAGTTGGACAGCCAATGAGCAGTTCTTC.

J is TRBJ1-1 and V is TRBV30; 9 bases fit TRBD1. The CDR3 is 14 residues long. After removal of 4 bases from V and 4 bases from J, the junction contained 7 bases not matched to a gene. Germline V gene lookup returns CDR1 GTSNPN and CDR2 SVGIG (reference sequence). This CDR3 is CAWTQGARSTEAFF. The CDR3 bases are TGTGCCTGGACACAGGGGGCGCGTTCCACTGAAGCTTTCTTT.

This rearrangement joins TRBV5-1 to TRBJ2-3; a possible D gene is TRBD2 (6 bases). The CDR3 runs 16 residues. Germline CDR1 SGHRS, CDR2 YFSETQ. V lost 1 base and J lost 2, with 14 bases in between. Here the CDR3 reads CASSLLSSVATDTQYF. Written as DNA, the CDR3 is TGCGCCAGCAGCTTGTTGTCTAGCGTGGCCACAGATACGCAGTATTTT.

The rearrangement links TRBV29-1 to TRBJ2-6; 7 positions agree with TRBD1. The trim removed 6 bases at V and 1 base at J, leaving 3 bases unmatched. Per the germline V gene, CDR1 is SQVTM and CDR2 is ANQGSEA. This CDR3 has 14 amino acids. The CDR3 loop is CSVDRPSGANVLTF. DNA for the CDR3: TGCAGCGTGGACAGGCCATCTGGGGCCAACGTCCTGACTTTC.

The rearrangement links TRBV5-5 to TRBJ2-3; D gene uncertain. The V gene's germline CDR1 is SGHKS and CDR2 YYEKEE (reference sequence). The CDR3 is 15 amino acids. The V and J ends lost 0 bases and 0 bases respectively, with 8 bases between them. CDR3 protein: CASSLDWPSTDTQYF. In DNA form, the CDR3 reads TGTGCCAGCAGCTTGGATTGGCCCAGCACAGATACGCAGTATTTT.

The chain links TRBV4-3 to TRBJ2-1, with 7 bases aligning to TRBD1. The CDR3 contains 15 residues. The J segment lost 6 bases and the V segment lost 3 bases, leaving 8 bases of the junction unmatched. CDR1 is LGHNA, CDR2 YSLEER, per germline. The CDR3 protein is CASSHDPGQSNEQFF. The CDR3 region has the DNA TGCGCCAGCAGCCATGACCCGGGACAGAGCAATGAGCAGTTCTTC.

The gene calls are TRBV11-2 and TRBJ2-7; 10 bases match TRBD2. Per germline, CDR1 SGHAT and CDR2 FQNNGV. Germline trimming cut 8 bases from V and 7 bases from J; bases unmatched to any gene: 14. The CDR3 is 15 residues long. CDR3 sequence: CASGPISGRAWEQYF. CDR3 coding DNA: TGTGCCAGCGGCCCAATCAGCGGGAGGGCCTGGGAGCAGTACTTC.

The rearrangement links TRBV29-1 to TRBJ2-1; D uncertain. The V and J ends lost 3 bases and 3 bases respectively, with 12 bases between them. CDR1 is SQVTM, CDR2 ANQGSEA, per germline. This CDR3 is built from 14 residues. CDR3 protein: CSVEGRTNYNEQFF. The DNA for the CDR3 is TGCAGCGTTGAGGGCAGAACAAACTACAATGAGCAGTTCTTC.

This chain uses TRBV9 with TRBJ2-3; D is ambiguous. The germline CDR1 and CDR2 sequences are SGDLS and YYNGEE. V was shortened by 2 bases and J by 1 base, with 8 bases between the two germline ends. This CDR3 has 14 residues. CDR3 residues: CASSVKSGTDTQYF. The CDR3 nucleotides read TGTGCCAGCAGCGTGAAATCAGGCACAGATACGCAGTATTTT.

This clone came up once. The gene calls are TRBV30 and TRBJ2-7; TRBD2 is a possible D gene (6 bases). The CDR3 extends over 13 amino acids. Germline lookup yields CDR1 GTSNPN and CDR2 SVGIG (reference sequence). The V end lost 1 base, the J end lost 4 bases, and 11 bases lay between the germline ends. This chain's CDR3 is CAWSGGKGYEQYF. CDR3 DNA: TGTGCCTGGAGTGGCGGGAAGGGGTACGAGCAGTACTTC.

This sequence joins TRBV4-1 and TRBJ2-1; D gene uncertain. The CDR3 has 16 residues. Trimming took off 1 base at V and 2 bases at J, with 12 bases between the two ends. Germline CDR1 and CDR2: MGHRA and YSYEKL. The CDR3: CASSQVAELTYNEQFF. Here the CDR3 DNA reads TGCGCCAGCAGCCAAGTGGCGGAGCTCACCTACAATGAGCAGTTCTTC.

The genes are TRBV6-5 and TRBJ1-1, with D maybe TRBD1 (6 bases). Germline CDR1 is MNHEY and CDR2 is SVGAGI. The CDR3 runs 16 residues. Deletions cut 3 bases from V and 1 base from J, with 15 bases between. The CDR3, as DNA: TGTGCCAGCAGTTATAGTCGGACAGTCTCGAACACTGAAGCTTTCTTT. It yields the protein CASSYSRTVSNTEAFF.

This rearrangement joins TRBV7-3 to TRBJ2-3; 10 nucleotides agree with TRBD1. This CDR3 is built from 16 residues. V lost 4 bases, J lost 2 bases, and 6 bases stayed unmatched. Germline values: CDR1 SGHTA, CDR2 FQGTGA. CDR3 nucleotides: TGTGCCAGCAGCTCCTGGACAGGGGGGCACACAGATACGCAGTATTTT. This sequence encodes CASSSWTGGHTDTQYF.

This clone was observed a single time. Sequence at one end of the junction differs from germline and may be a read error. The gene calls are TRBV7-7 and TRBJ2-3; 10 bases are a match to TRBD2. This CDR3 spans 14 amino acids. The germline V gene has CDR1 SSHAT and CDR2 FNYEAQ (reference sequence). The CDR3 is CASSLASGSDTQYF. CDR3 DNA: TGTGCTAGCAGCCTGGCTAGCGGGAGTGATACGCAGTATTTT.

This sequence joins TRBV4-3 and TRBJ2-1; 8 positions agree with TRBD2. After removal of 1 base from V and 1 base from J, the junction contained 9 bases not matched to a gene. CDR1 is LGHNA and CDR2 is YSLEER in the germline V gene. This CDR3 region has 18 residues. The CDR3 sequence is CASSQARGAGVSYNEQFF. In DNA form, the CDR3 reads TGCGCCAGCAGCCAAGCCAGGGGAGCGGGAGTATCCTACAATGAGCAGTTCTTC.

V is TRBV2 and J is TRBJ2-7; 7 nucleotides agree with TRBD2. Germline trimming cut 7 bases from V and 6 bases from J; bases unmatched to any gene: 15. Germline CDR1 SNHLY, CDR2 FYNNEI. This CDR3 contains 15 residues. The CDR3 is CASTPRSSGGPEQYF. In DNA, the CDR3 is TGTGCCAGCACCCCCCGCAGTTCGGGAGGCCCCGAGCAGTACTTC.

The genes are TRBV7-9 and TRBJ2-1, with D unclear. The CDR3 covers 16 residues. V was shortened by 5 bases and J by 5 bases, with 19 bases between the two germline ends. Germline values: CDR1 SEHNR, CDR2 FQNEAQ (reference sequence). Written as DNA, the CDR3 is TGTGCCAGCAGCCACCGTTCAGCGCAGCCTCACAATGAGCAGTTCTTC. This translates into CASSHRSAQPHNEQFF. The full variable domain, with the rest looked up from reference TRBV7-9 and TRBJ2-1, is DTGVSQNPRHKITKRGQNVTFRCDPISEHNRLYWYRQTLGQGPEFLTYFQNEAQLEKSRLLSDRFSAERPKGSFSTLEIQRTEQGDSAMYLCASSHRSAQPHNEQFFGPGTRLTVL.

This chain connects TRBV19 to TRBJ2-2, with a weak D call TRBD2 (6 bases). Germline V CDR1 and CDR2: LNHDA, SQIVND (reference sequence). V dropped 9 bases and J dropped 5 bases, with 19 bases sitting between them. The CDR3 covers 15 residues. Here the CDR3 reads CASNPGGVGTGELFF. The CDR3 bases are TGTGCCAGCAACCCCGGGGGTGTTGGTACCGGGGAGCTGTTTTTT.